This section outlines one T cell receptor beta chain sequence together with its context. Its specificity is unknown. Primers: 60 Vbeta forward and 13 Jbeta reverse. Measured with immunoSEQ multiplex PCR; TCRdb has only the in-frame clones, and not every one. Found here are 110,000 or so clones, approximately 81% of them singletons; the top ten hold less than 2.5%. The germline V gene encodes CDR1 LGHNA and CDR2 YNFKEQ. This CDR3 region has 18 residues. The trim removed 0 bases at V and 3 bases at J, leaving 10 bases unmatched. This entry is derived from a study of cytomegalovirus exposure and HLA in healthy donors. Study findings and constraints: A highly shared variant cluster was judged a likely technical artifact.

Donors were nominally healthy when sampled, though unrecorded immune exposures were likely. What was sequenced was PBMCs. The TCR originated in a woman aged 30 to 39 in good health and CMV-seronegative. The V gene is TRBV4-2, the J gene TRBJ2-7; 11 nucleotides agree with TRBD1. CDR3 amino acids: CASSQDHRPGQGGYEQYF. CDR3 coding DNA: TGTGCCAGCAGCCAAGATCATCGTCCGGGACAGGGGGGCTACGAGCAGTACTTC.